The source of this T cell receptor beta chain is a study of Ad26.COV2.S vaccination and SARS-CoV-2 variants. Notes on this clone: Its antigen is not known.

General observations from the study: Reported findings describe substantial breadth in spike-specific CD8+ and CD4+ T cell responses following vaccination.

The repertoire was sequenced with immunoSEQ multiplex PCR; TCRdb's copy has only in-frame clones and lacks some. The sample has 250,000 to 300,000 clones; more than 70% are singletons. Indicated treatment: about 20 received Ad26.COV2.S at low or high dose, single or two shots; roughly five received placebo; per-sample allocation not given. Following the first vaccine or placebo injection, samples were taken on day 63. An adult aged 18-55 years in Boston served as the donor. Immunization relied on an Ad26 vector, which expressed Wuhan-strain SARS-CoV-2 spike. The clonotype was recovered from a person aged 18-60 years who received the Ad26.COV2.S COVID-19 vaccine or a placebo. Sample: peripheral blood, taken in a trial of Ad26.COV2.S vaccine versus placebo.

In nucleotides, the CDR3 is TGTGCCACCAGTGATCCCGGGACACCCTCTGGAAACACCATATATTTT. This sequence encodes CATSDPGTPSGNTIYF. This rearrangement joins TRBV24-1 to TRBJ1-3; D perhaps matches TRBD1 (6 bases). The CDR3 runs to 16 residues. With 3 bases removed from V and 0 bases from J, the gap between germline ends came to 11 bases. CDR1 is KGHDR and CDR2 is SFDVKD in the germline V gene.